Shown below are 20 T cell receptor beta chains from a single sample sequenced in a study of blood T cell repertoires in COVID-19. TCRdb keeps only in-frame clones here, not all; method: immunoSEQ multiplex PCR. The table records more than 200,000 clones, less than 90% of them present only once. The specimen sequenced was peripheral blood. The receptors stem from a woman aged 45 to 65 with acute or convalescent COVID-19.

This chain uses TRBV19 with TRBJ2-5; the D gene is possibly TRBD1 (6 bases). Trimming stripped 2 bases from V and 2 bases from J, with 15 bases between. The germline gives CDR1 LNHDA, CDR2 SQIVND (reference sequence). The CDR3 is 16 amino acids. The CDR3 nucleotides are TGTGCCAGTAGTATACTAGGCAGGGGAAGGCAAGAGACCCAGTACTTC. The encoded protein is CASSILGRGRQETQYF.

This clone was recorded a few times. The V call is TRBV6-5, the J call TRBJ1-4, with D possibly TRBD1 on 5 matching bases. Germline V lookup: CDR1 MNHEY, CDR2 SVGAGI. This CDR3 spans 13 amino acids. The V end was cut by 6 bases, the J end by 8 bases, with 13 bases between. Here the CDR3 DNA reads TGTGCCAGCAGCGGGGGGGGAGAAGAAAAACTGTTTTTT. Protein product: CASSGGGEEKLFF.

V and J are TRBV12-3 or TRBV12-4 and TRBJ1-5; D gene uncertain. V lost 3 bases, J lost 9 bases, and 6 bases lay in between. This CDR3 is 11 amino acids long. The CDR3 protein is CASSLEGPQHF. The CDR3 DNA reads as TGTGCCAGCAGTTTGGAGGGGCCCCAGCATTTT.

The chain links TRBV7-9 to TRBJ1-2; the D is unclear. CDR1 SEHNR and CDR2 FQNEAQ come from the germline V gene (reference sequence). V was pared by 0 bases and J by 8 bases, with 7 bases between. The CDR3 has 12 residues. The CDR3 here is CASSLAGGGYTF. The CDR3 coding sequence is TGTGCCAGCAGCTTAGCGGGAGGGGGCTACACCTTC. Drawing the rest from reference TRBV7-9 and TRBJ1-2, the complete variable domain is DTGVSQNPRHKITKRGQNVTFRCDPISEHNRLYWYRQTLGQGPEFLTYFQNEAQLEKSRLLSDRFSAERPKGSFSTLEIQRTEQGDSAMYLCASSLAGGGYTFGSGTRLTVV.

The chain carries TRBV7-9 and TRBJ1-3; D remains unclear. The CDR3 totals 14 residues. The V end was cut by 8 bases, the J end by 0 bases, with 11 bases between. The germline V gene has CDR1 SEHNR and CDR2 FQNEAQ (reference sequence). The CDR3 DNA follows: TGTGCCAGCGAGGAGCCGTACTCTGGAAACACCATATATTTT. Translating gives CASEEPYSGNTIYF.

This sequence joins TRBV11-3 and TRBJ2-1; D unclear. Per germline, CDR1 SGHNT and CDR2 YENEEA. The length of the CDR3 is 15 residues. Trimming cost V 1 base and J 2 bases, with 9 bases left between them. CDR3 DNA sequence: TGTGCCAGCAGCTTAGGCCTAGAGACCTACAATGAGCAGTTCTTC. It specifies CASSLGLETYNEQFF. Full variable domain (outside the CDR3, taken from reference TRBV11-3 and TRBJ2-1): EAGVVQSPRYKIIEKKQPVAFWCNPISGHNTLYWYLQNLGQGPELLIRYENEEAVDDSQLPKDRFSAERLKGVDSTLKIQPAELGDSAVYLCASSLGLETYNEQFFGPGTRLTVL.

Here the CDR3 reads CASRTGLSHTEAFF. DNA for the CDR3: TGTGCCAGTAGGACAGGGCTTTCACACACTGAAGCTTTCTTT. The J gene is TRBJ1-1, the V gene TRBV19, with TRBD1 identical over 7 bases. V was clipped by 6 bases and J by 3 bases; unmatched bases: 7. CDR1 is LNHDA and CDR2 is SQIVND in the germline V gene (reference sequence). The CDR3 has 14 residues.

This chain connects TRBV7-9 to TRBJ1-5; D gene ambiguous. Germline V gives CDR1 SEHNR, CDR2 FQNEAQ (reference sequence). The CDR3 covers 14 residues. Between the trimmed V and J ends, which lost 1 base and 0 bases, there was a span of 4 bases. The CDR3 DNA sequence: TGTGCCAGCAGCTTAGGCGATAGCAATCAGCCCCAGCATTTT. Its translation is CASSLGDSNQPQHF.

This clone has only a few counts. The CDR3 DNA is TGTGCCAGTAGTATATCCGTGGAGGATTCACCCCTCCACTTT. Its translation: CASSISVEDSPLHF. The chain has TRBV19 and TRBJ1-6; D ambiguous. The CDR3 length is 14 residues. Germline CDR1 reads LNHDA; CDR2 reads SQIVND (reference sequence). The V and J ends lost 2 bases and 8 bases respectively, with 10 bases between them.

The chain combines TRBV7-9 with TRBJ2-1, with D maybe TRBD2 (7 bases). Germline V lookup: CDR1 SEHNR, CDR2 FQNEAQ (reference sequence). Trimming took off 5 bases at V and 5 bases at J, with 16 bases between the two ends. This CDR3 comprises 15 residues. CDR3 region: CASSPQGSGDNEQFF. CDR3 bases: TGTGCCAGCAGCCCACAGGGAAGCGGGGACAATGAGCAGTTCTTC.

CDR3 DNA sequence: TGCGCCAGCAGCCCGGGGACAGGGTTTCAAGAGACCCAGTACTTC. This encodes CASSPGTGFQETQYF. The J gene is TRBJ2-5, the V gene TRBV4-3, with 9 bases matching TRBD1. V was clipped by 4 bases and J by 2 bases; unmatched bases: 5. Germline assignment: CDR1 LGHNA and CDR2 YSLEER. The length of the CDR3 is 15 residues.

The chain links TRBV5-1 to TRBJ1-1; TRBD1 matches at 7 bases. Germline values: CDR1 SGHRS, CDR2 YFSETQ. The CDR3 has 15 residues. With V trimmed by 7 bases and J by 1 base, 10 bases remained unmatched. The CDR3 coding sequence is TGCGCCAGCTGCGAAGGGGGCGCAGGGAACACTGAAGCTTTCTTT. Amino acid sequence: CASCEGGAGNTEAFF.

This chain links TRBV19 with TRBJ2-5, with 7 bases that match TRBD1. Germline V gene data show CDR1 as LNHDA and CDR2 as SQIVND (reference sequence). This CDR3 spans 12 amino acids. The trim removed 6 bases at V and 5 bases at J, leaving 3 bases unmatched. CDR3 sequence (DNA): TGTGCCAGTAGCGGGACAGCGGAGACCCAGTACTTC. It translates to CASSGTAETQYF.

The genes are TRBV18 and TRBJ1-3; TRBD1 matches 8 bases. The CDR3 loop spans 15 amino acids. V lost 6 bases and J lost 1; bases outside the gene matches: 5. Germline V gene sequence: CDR1 KGHSH, CDR2 LQKENI. CDR3 DNA: TGTGCCAGCTCGCTTCAGGGGGCTTCTGGAAACACCATATATTTT. This translates into CASSLQGASGNTIYF.

The chain joins TRBV19 to TRBJ1-1; the match to TRBD1 covers 9 bases. Germline CDR1 reads LNHDA; CDR2 reads SQIVND (reference sequence). The CDR3 totals 15 residues. J gave up 4 bases and V 5 bases, and 8 bases lay outside the gene matches. CDR3 bases: TGTGCCAGTAGTCAACCGGGACAGGGTTCCACTGAAGCTTTCTTT. Encoded protein: CASSQPGQGSTEAFF.

This clone was seen just once. The V and J genes are TRBV5-1 and TRBJ2-5; 8 bases map to TRBD1. CDR1 and CDR2 from the germline V gene are SGHRS and YFSETQ. The CDR3 is 13 amino acids. V was pared by 4 bases and J by 8 bases, with 7 bases of the junction left unmatched. The CDR3 is CASSPGQGNTQYF. Here the CDR3 DNA reads TGCGCCAGCAGCCCTGGACAGGGAAATACCCAGTACTTC.

Turning to this clone: The CDR3 does not close with the conserved phenylalanine or tryptophan, likely indicating a read error. The DNA is left out, because the CDR3 cannot be placed on it with certainty; the CDR3 is given as TCRdb lists it. This rearrangement joins TRBV6-2 or TRBV6-3 to TRBJ1-1. From germline, CDR1 is MNHEY and CDR2 SVGEGT. A total of 12 residues make up the CDR3, ends included. The CDR3 sequence: CASSGWREGDTV.

The V gene is TRBV19, the J gene TRBJ1-6; TRBD1 might be the D (5 bases). The CDR3 extends over 15 amino acids. V lost 3 bases, J lost 8 bases, and 14 bases lay in between. The V gene's germline CDR1 is LNHDA and CDR2 SQIVND (reference sequence). The CDR3 DNA follows: TGTGCCAGTAGTATTCTTCCCGGAGGGGATTCACCCCTCCACTTT. This codes for CASSILPGGDSPLHF. The full variable domain, completed using reference TRBV19 and TRBJ1-6, is DGGITQSPKYLFRKEGQNVTLSCEQNLNHDAMYWYRQDPGQGLRLIYYSQIVNDFQKGDIAEGYSVSREKKESFPLTVTSAQKNPTAFYLCASSILPGGDSPLHFGNGTRLTVT.

Only one count was recorded for this clone. The V and J genes are TRBV2 and TRBJ2-7; 7 bases are a match to TRBD1. V lost 8 bases and J lost 5; bases outside the gene matches: 6. The CDR3 sequence is 12 residues long. CDR1 SNHLY and CDR2 FYNNEI come from the germline V gene. The CDR3 coding sequence is TGTGCCAGCGGCGACAGGGTCCACGAGCAGTACTTC. It specifies CASGDRVHEQYF. The variable domain in full, with the rest retrieved from reference TRBV2 and TRBJ2-7, is EPEVTQTPSHQVTQMGQEVILRCVPISNHLYFYWYRQILGQKVEFLVSFYNNEISEKSEIFDDQFSVERPDGSNFTLKIRSTKLEDSAMYFCASGDRVHEQYFGPGTRLTVT.

The table lists this clone with a count of one. The rearrangement joins TRBV19 to TRBJ2-7, with 8 bases matching TRBD2. J gave up 5 bases and V 7 bases, and 13 bases lay outside the gene matches. CDR1 and CDR2 from the germline V gene are LNHDA and SQIVND (reference sequence). The CDR3 extends over 15 amino acids. DNA for the CDR3: TGTGCCAGTACCGCCGGGACTAGGGGACTGAACGAGCAGTACTTC. It encodes CASTAGTRGLNEQYF.